This T cell receptor (beta chain) appears in the sequencing data of a study of blood T cell repertoires in COVID-19. Study information: Samples representing acute and convalescent COVID-19 were sourced from the United States, Italy and Spain. The analysed material was cDNA or gDNA that came from T cells, B-cell-depleted T cells, or PBMCs.

The authors' processing: Estimation of nucleated cell counts relied on the amplification of reference gene primers. The method was immunoSEQ multiplex PCR; TCRdb's version includes in-frame clones alone and lacks a portion of them. V and J calls and clone size are as listed in that table; D and trimming were resolved from the DNA. This table holds 95,000 to 120,000 clones, approximately 84% found once. This CDR3 spans 12 amino acids. V lost 4 bases and J lost 7, with 8 bases in between. The germline V gene has CDR1 ENHRY and CDR2 SYGVKD. The sequenced sample consisted of peripheral blood. This clonotype originated in a man between 50 and 59 years old with acute or convalescent COVID-19. The rearrangement uses TRBV10-3 and TRBJ2-1, with D maybe TRBD2 (6 bases). The CDR3 is CAISGLANEQFF. DNA of the CDR3: TGTGCCATCAGTGGTCTAGCGAATGAGCAGTTCTTC.